This paragraph reports one TCR beta chain. No cognate antigen has been identified for it. Per-base qualities were not stored, and no clone one base away is much larger. The sample comes from a study of shared T cell receptors in the human thymus (dated by TCRdb to about 2021). Some background on the complete study: The study investigated the way shared, self-reactive T-cell receptor alpha chains are produced in the human thymus.

The CDR3 sequence holds 16 residues, the cysteine and phenylalanine included. Only the CDR3 DNA stays, 48 bases, in frame from base 1. Trimming costs V 0 bases and J 5 bases, and their ends lie 13 bases apart. CDR1 is given as SGHNT and CDR2 as YENEEA, both from the germline V gene. Libraries were built with the immunoSEQ multiplex PCR assay. This is the immuneACCESS table as TCRdb keeps it, with only in-frame sequences that have V and J called. A part of the clones is gone; compared with another copy, unresolved V genes explain less than half, and the rest is unexplained. The sample has 700,000 or so clones on record, roughly 85% of them singletons. Of the sample, about 0.011% is held by the ten largest clones. These data were also reused for a study on human thymus T cells. The second study also describes: In Finland, the donors were immunologically healthy infants who were having open corrective cardiac surgery for congenital heart defects. The thymus tissue came from surgical resects taken out during corrective cardiac surgery. Usage of V and J gene segments appeared to be biased in both the thymic and the peripheral blood repertoires. The related research found that thymic TCR repertoires overlapped highly between unrelated individuals. The study characterized TCR alpha and beta repertoires from under ten infant thymus samples and a few related peripheral blood samples. Donor ages ranging from roughly 6 to 244 days were recorded, and a handful of male and a couple of female infants were included in the cohort. Thymocytes were mechanically released from the tissue and were stored as pellets of roughly 9-30 million cells at -70 degrees C. A QIAsymphony instrument was used to extract genomic DNA from frozen cell pellets. TCRB and TCRAD loci were amplified from a standardized quantity of quality-controlled genomic DNA using the immunoSEQ multiplex PCR assay. The V(D)J region was spanned by amplicons of a length sufficient to cover the CDR3 and to identify V and J genes. The commercial immunoSEQ service was used to sequence amplicons on an Illumina platform. Primer bias and sequencing errors were corrected as previously described, and TCRAD and TCRB definitions were based on the IMGT database. The repertoires were analysed using immunoSEQ Analyzer 3.0 and VDJTools for basic statistics, V/J segment usage, diversity estimates, rarefaction and pairwise overlap. To estimate diversity, the Chao1, ChaoE, Efron-Thisted, Shannon and inverse Simpson indices were applied, and diversity was also estimated on datasets down-sampled to the smallest sample. Repertoire overlap was determined by strict matching of CDR3 nucleotide sequence, V gene and J gene, and Jaccard-based multidimensional scaling clustering was applied. Thymus samples yielded on average roughly 810,000 unique TCRB clonotypes, compared with roughly 76,000 from blood samples.

Recombination connected TRBV11-3 to TRBJ2-2, with no D gene named confidently. The TCR originated in a girl less than two years old with a congenital heart defect. Donor details come from another sample of the same person, matched by shared clones. Sequencing was performed on thymocytes. This receptor carries the CDR3 CASSLDNRTQTGELFF. The DNA sequence follows: TGTGCCAGCAGCTTAGATAACCGAACACAAACCGGGGAGCTGTTTTTT.